This TCR beta chain was obtained from a study of T cell repertoires in cytomegalovirus infection. The wider study: The public TCR beta signatures pointed to both CMV infection and matching HLA type. The study's findings and limits: The ex vivo response was dominated by HLA-C-restricted CMV-specific TCR beta clonotypes.

With respect to this clonotype: What it recognizes is unknown.

TCRdb used MiXCR to reprocess the reads, holding one entry per CDR3 protein. The sample consists of tens of thousands of distinct CDR3 sequences, around 49% of them appearing once. This CDR3 has 14 amino acids. Trimming took 0 bases from V and 8 from J; bases not matched to a gene: 5. CDR1 and CDR2 (germline): SGHTA, FQGNSA. The TCR originated in a human donor in good health (CMV status not recorded). Some clones in this sample may be carry-over from other donors' samples. Sequenced material: CD8+ T cells from cultured PBMCs, taken from culture after CMV antigen stimulation. The chain combines TRBV7-2 with TRBJ1-2; TRBD1 matches 8 bases. The CDR3 sequence is CASSLARGHHGYTF. As DNA, the CDR3 is TGTGCCAGCAGCTTAGCCAGGGGGCACCACGGCTACACCTTC. The variable domain in full, with the rest retrieved from reference TRBV7-2 and TRBJ1-2, is GAGVSQSPSNKVTEKGKDVELRCDPISGHTALYWYRQSLGQGLEFLIYFQGNSAPDKSGLPSDRFSAERTGGSVSTLTIQRTQQEDSAVYLCASSLARGHHGYTFGSGTRLTVV.